This T cell receptor (beta chain) was retrieved from a study of blood T cell repertoires in COVID-19. In the authors' methods: Reference gene primer amplification yielded estimated nucleated cell counts. Measured with immunoSEQ multiplex PCR; TCRdb has only the in-frame clones, and not every one. That table is the source of V, J and clone size, and D and trimming were worked out from the DNA. The data contain 90,000 to 100,000 clones, more than 80% of them singletons. The CDR3 runs to 13 residues. From germline, CDR1 is LNHDA and CDR2 SQIVND (reference sequence). The trim removed 6 bases at V and 1 base at J, leaving 0 bases unmatched.

This receptor was identified in a man aged 45 to 65 with COVID-19, enrolled during active disease. V gene TRBV19 combines with J gene TRBJ2-3; TRBD2 matches 8 bases. Specimen: peripheral blood. For the CDR3, the DNA is TGTGCCAGTAGGACTAGCGGCACAGATACGCAGTATTTT. Translation gives CASRTSGTDTQYF.